The 4 T cell receptor beta chains listed next were all sequenced from one sample in a study of T cells in Graves' hyperthyroidism and ophthalmopathy. Amplification of TCR beta CDR3 regions was performed using RNA transcripts as template. HTBI primers were employed in a first-round RT-PCR of the TCR CDR3. TCRdb used MiXCR to reprocess the multiplex PCR reads, holding one entry per CDR3 protein. This table has under 400,000 distinct CDR3 sequences, 15% to 19% appearing once. Sequencing was performed on blood. These receptors all come from a woman aged 18 to 35 with Graves' hyperthyroidism that later progressed to Graves' ophthalmopathy.

This clonotype was seen ten or more times. The chain uses TRBV20-1 and TRBJ2-5; TRBD1 matches 8 bases. J was trimmed by 2 bases and V by 1 base; bases with no gene match: 9. CDR1 is DFQATT and CDR2 is SNEGSKA in the germline V gene (reference sequence). The CDR3 runs 16 residues. CDR3 loop: CSARVWTGINQETQYF. The CDR3 bases are TGCAGTGCTAGAGTCTGGACAGGGATAAATCAAGAGACCCAGTACTTC.

The CDR3 nucleotides are TGCAGTGCCGCGACGGGACTAGCGGGAGGTGGCGAGCAGTACTTC. Encoded protein: CSAATGLAGGGEQYF. The chain carries TRBV20-1 and TRBJ2-7; 15 bases align to TRBD2. The CDR3 covers 15 residues. V lost 6 bases to trimming and J lost 6 bases; unmatched junction nucleotides: 9. Germline CDR1 and CDR2: DFQATT and SNEGSKA (reference sequence).

This clonotype was observed a few times. The chain joins TRBV6-1 to TRBJ2-2, with 13 bases matching TRBD2. CDR1 MNHNS and CDR2 SASEGT come from the germline V gene. Trimming at V came to 6 bases and at J to 6 bases, leaving 7 bases not matched to a gene. The CDR3 runs 16 residues. CDR3 protein: CASRGLAGSMSGELFF. The CDR3 DNA reads TGTGCCAGCAGGGGACTAGCGGGAAGTATGTCCGGGGAGCTGTTTTTT.

There are many counts of this clonotype. The chain joins TRBV12-3 or TRBV12-4 to TRBJ2-5; D unclear. The CDR3 runs to 12 residues. Trimming stripped 7 bases from V and 9 bases from J, with 15 bases between. The CDR3 reads CASNSPMGSQYF. In DNA, the CDR3 is TGTGCCAGCAACAGCCCCATGGGGTCCCAGTACTTC.